A selection of T cell receptor beta chains follows, all from one sample in a study of blood T cells in healthy people across ages. From the 5' RACE reads, TCRdb called clonotypes with MiXCR, one entry per CDR3 protein. Here the sample spans 730,000 or so distinct CDR3 sequences, about 43% being singletons. Sequenced: blood. The receptors originated from a man older than 75 in good health. The CDR3 runs from the conserved cysteine through the conserved F or W. A D gene is named only where the DNA matches it firmly. A row's size may be missing; if present it is once, few, many or a size class.

J: TRBJ2-4
V: TRBV6-5
size: -
D: -
CDR3: CASSYSAPGGLKAKNIQYF
DNA: TGTGCCAGCAGTTACTCGGCGCCTGGGGGATTAAAAGCCAAAAACATTCAGTACTTC

J: TRBJ2-1
V: TRBV24-1
size: many
D: TRBD2
CDR3: CATSDFGLAKNEQFF
DNA: TGTGCCACCAGTGATTTCGGACTAGCGAAAAATGAGCAGTTCTTC

J: TRBJ2-1
V: TRBV6-5
size: -
D: -
CDR3: CASSERWGQGGYNEQFF
DNA: TGTGCCAGCAGTGAGCGATGGGGGCAGGGTGGGTACAATGAGCAGTTCTTC

J: TRBJ2-7
V: TRBV7-9
size: -
D: TRBD1
CDR3: CASRTGTGNGNEQYF
DNA: TGTGCCAGCAGAACAGGGACAGGCAATGGAAATGAGCAGTACTTC

J: TRBJ1-5
V: TRBV4-3
size: few
D: TRBD1
CDR3: CASSQDLATGTGTYQPQHF
DNA: TGCGCCAGCAGCCAAGATTTGGCAACCGGGACAGGGACATATCAGCCCCAGCATTTT

J: TRBJ2-7
V: TRBV12-3/TRBV12-4
size: -
D: -
CDR3: CASTLGVVGVSHEQYF
DNA: TGTGCCAGCACCCTTGGGGTCGTGGGAGTATCCCACGAGCAGTACTTC

J: TRBJ2-3
V: TRBV4-3
size: once
D: TRBD1
CDR3: CASSPLPGGSTDTQYF
DNA: TGCGCCAGCAGCCCCCTCCCAGGGGGAAGCACAGATACGCAGTATTTT

J: TRBJ2-7
V: TRBV29-1
size: -
D: -
CDR3: CSVDRGAWTRGYNEQYF
DNA: TGCAGCGTTGATCGGGGGGCTTGGACTAGGGGATACAATGAGCAGTACTTC

J: TRBJ1-5
V: TRBV6-5
size: -
D: -
CDR3: CASSPRAGGQPQHF
DNA: TGTGCCAGCAGCCCGCGGGCGGGTGGTCAGCCCCAGCATTTT

J: TRBJ2-3
V: TRBV24-1
size: once
D: -
CDR3: CATSDPGRGLDTDTQYF
DNA: TGTGCCACCAGTGACCCTGGGAGGGGGCTGGACACAGATACGCAGTATTTT

J: TRBJ2-7
V: TRBV7-2
size: -
D: -
CDR3: CASSLAISRTYEQYF
DNA: TGTGCCAGCAGCTTAGCGATTAGCCGAACCTACGAGCAGTACTTC

J: TRBJ2-2
V: TRBV4-1
size: -
D: -
CDR3: CASSQRVGNTGELFF
DNA: TGCGCCAGCAGCCAACGGGTAGGGAACACCGGGGAGCTGTTTTTT